Below are 15 T cell receptor beta chains sequenced from a single sample in a study of cytomegalovirus exposure and HLA in healthy donors. PCR used 60 Vbeta primers and 13 Jbeta primers. Measured with immunoSEQ multiplex PCR; TCRdb has only the in-frame clones, and not every one. The sample records some 90,000 clones, more than 60% being singletons. Sequenced material: PBMCs. The receptor set was obtained from a boy aged 5-17 years in good health and CMV-seronegative.

The chain links TRBV29-1 to TRBJ2-7; D perhaps matches TRBD1 (6 bases). V dropped 8 bases and J dropped 5 bases, with 13 bases sitting between them. This CDR3 contains 11 residues. CDR1 and CDR2 (germline): SQVTM, ANQGSEA. Written as DNA, the CDR3 is TGCAGCTCCTTAGGGGGTAACGAGCAGTACTTC. This gives the protein CSSLGGNEQYF.

V usage is TRBV2 and J usage is TRBJ2-1, with 9 bases matching TRBD2. J gave up 1 base and V 7 bases, and 11 bases lay outside the gene matches. Germline CDR1 is SNHLY and CDR2 is FYNNEI. The CDR3 spans 17 residues. CDR3 amino acids: CASTGSGRPGSYNEQFF. In nucleotides, the CDR3 is TGTGCCAGCACAGGTAGCGGGAGACCAGGGTCCTACAATGAGCAGTTCTTC.

The gene calls are TRBV30 and TRBJ1-6; D gene unclear. Germline V gene lookup returns CDR1 GTSNPN and CDR2 SVGIG (reference sequence). This CDR3 is built from 14 residues. The germline V and J ends were trimmed by 4 bases and 5 bases, with 12 bases remaining between them. CDR3 in DNA: TGTGCCTGGAAGATAGAGGTGGATAATTCACCCCTCCACTTT. The encoded protein is CAWKIEVDNSPLHF.

The rearrangement links TRBV5-1 to TRBJ1-4; D is perhaps TRBD1 (6 bases). Germline V gene data show CDR1 as SGHRS and CDR2 as YFSETQ. Trimming took off 1 base at V and 8 bases at J, with 18 bases between the two ends. This CDR3 spans 16 amino acids. The CDR3 nucleotides read TGCGCCAGCAGCTTGACCCTCGGGGGGCGAGGCGAAAAACTGTTTTTT. Amino acids: CASSLTLGGRGEKLFF. Variable domain in full (rest from reference TRBV5-1 and TRBJ1-4): KAGVTQTPRYLIKTRGQQVTLSCSPISGHRSVSWYQQTPGQGLQFLFEYFSETQRNKGNFPGRFSGRQFSNSRSEMNVSTLELGDSALYLCASSLTLGGRGEKLFFGSGTQLSVL.

The rearrangement uses TRBV4-1 and TRBJ2-1; TRBD2 matches at 9 bases. The CDR3 length is 18 residues. The germline gives CDR1 MGHRA, CDR2 YSYEKL. J gave up 3 bases and V 2 bases, and 11 bases lay outside the gene matches. DNA for the CDR3: TGCGCCAGCAGCCAAAACCCGCCCGAGCGGGAGGTCTACAATGAGCAGTTCTTC. Amino acid sequence: CASSQNPPEREVYNEQFF.

The chain has TRBV6-6 and TRBJ2-7; TRBD2 might be the D (5 bases). The CDR3 totals 14 residues. V lost 8 bases and J lost 0, with 14 bases in between. Looked up from germline, CDR1 is MNHNY and CDR2 is SVGAGI (reference sequence). The CDR3 spells CASSGGESSYEQYF. The CDR3 DNA reads TGTGCCAGCTCGGGTGGGGAGAGCTCCTACGAGCAGTACTTC.

V gene TRBV5-1 combines with J gene TRBJ1-5; D call uncertain. The CDR3 is 15 residues long. Trimming shortened V by 2 bases and J by 0 bases, and 9 bases separated the two germline ends. Germline CDR1 and CDR2: SGHRS and YFSETQ. The CDR3 loop is CASSFDGVSNQPQHF. For the CDR3, the DNA is TGCGCCAGCAGCTTCGACGGGGTTAGCAATCAGCCCCAGCATTTT.

The V call is TRBV6-5, the J call TRBJ1-5, with TRBD1 matching 7 bases. V shed 5 bases, J shed 2 bases, and the junction held 6 bases outside the gene matches. There are 15 residues in the CDR3. The germline CDR1 and CDR2 sequences are MNHEY and SVGAGI. CDR3 loop: CASSQQGSGNQPQHF. Here the CDR3 DNA reads TGTGCCAGCAGTCAACAGGGGTCCGGCAATCAGCCCCAGCATTTT.

The rearrangement uses TRBV6-1 and TRBJ1-5; 8 nucleotides align to TRBD1. Trimming at V came to 4 bases and at J to 4 bases, leaving 6 bases not matched to a gene. Germline values: CDR1 MNHNS, CDR2 SASEGT. The CDR3 loop spans 15 amino acids. CDR3: CASSATGGGNQPQHF. CDR3 sequence (DNA): TGTGCCAGCAGTGCTACAGGGGGTGGTAATCAGCCCCAGCATTTT.

This clone was seen once. CDR3 DNA sequence: TGTGCCAGCAGCGCAAGAGTGAACACTGAAGCTTTCTTT. This gives the protein CASSARVNTEAFF. The chain joins TRBV9 to TRBJ1-1; no reliable D call. V gave up 3 bases and J gave up 0 bases, with 6 bases separating them. Germline V CDR1 and CDR2: SGDLS, YYNGEE. CDR3 length equals 13 residues.

This chain uses TRBV23-1 with TRBJ2-7, with D maybe TRBD2 (5 bases). TRBV23-1 is placed among ORFs of uncertain function. V was trimmed by 0 bases and J by 0 bases, leaving 15 bases between them. The CDR3 contains 17 residues. The DNA for the CDR3 is TGCGCCAGCAGTCAATCGGAGGCCGGAGGTGACTCCTACGAGCAGTACTTC. It yields the protein CASSQSEAGGDSYEQYF.

The chain employs TRBV28 and TRBJ2-2, with TRBD2 as a possible D gene (5 bases). Trimming removed 10 bases at V and 7 bases at J, with 7 bases between. Germline V lookup: CDR1 MDHEN, CDR2 SYDVKM. The CDR3 consists of 10 residues. The CDR3 sequence: CATRGGELFF. In nucleotides, the CDR3 is TGTGCCACCCGGGGCGGGGAGCTGTTTTTT.

J is TRBJ1-6 and V is TRBV4-1; D is ambiguous. This CDR3 is built from 15 residues. V was trimmed by 6 bases and J by 7 bases, leaving 16 bases between them. Germline V lookup: CDR1 MGHRA, CDR2 YSYEKL. The chain's CDR3 is CASSLEVFRNSPLHF. CDR3 bases: TGCGCCAGCAGTTTGGAGGTTTTCCGGAATTCACCCCTCCACTTT.

The rearrangement uses TRBV9 and TRBJ1-1, with 7 bases lining up with TRBD1. V lost 3 bases to trimming and J lost 3 bases; unmatched junction nucleotides: 5. This CDR3 is built from 14 residues. Germline V gene sequence: CDR1 SGDLS, CDR2 YYNGEE. CDR3 nucleotide sequence: TGTGCCAGCAGCGCCGGACAGGATTACACTGAAGCTTTCTTT. Protein sequence: CASSAGQDYTEAFF.

The rearrangement links TRBV7-2 to TRBJ1-2, with TRBD1 as a possible D gene (6 bases). Germline CDR1 is SGHTA and CDR2 is FQGNSA. This CDR3 has 14 amino acids. The V and J ends lost 5 bases and 8 bases respectively, with 18 bases between them. CDR3 sequence reads: CASSAQTGLWGYTF. CDR3 nucleotide sequence: TGTGCCAGCAGCGCCCAAACAGGGCTGTGGGGCTACACCTTC.